This TCR beta chain came from a study of PD-1 blockade in classical Hodgkin lymphoma. Clones were sequenced by immunoSEQ multiplex PCR, and TCRdb holds only the in-frame ones, with some missing. This table holds about 85,000 clones, nearly 95% found once. The germline V and J ends were trimmed by 2 bases and 4 bases, with 10 bases remaining between them. CDR1 is GTSNPN and CDR2 is SVGIG in the germline V gene (reference sequence). The CDR3 contains 13 residues. Whole-study results and caveats: Reported findings placed baseline TCR diversity lower in newly diagnosed patients (compared with healthy donors). Patients with a complete response exhibited baseline diversity comparable to newly diagnosed patients.

Comment on this clone: Its target is not known.

Every patient had relapsed following autologous stem cell transplantation, and cohorts differed in brentuximab vedotin exposure. Complete response, partial response or progressive disease was each patient's best response. This receptor was obtained from a human donor with classical Hodgkin lymphoma. The chain recombines TRBV30 with TRBJ2-3; D might be TRBD1 (6 bases). This specimen was peripheral blood mononuclear cells (PBMCs), taken before the second cycle of nivolumab. The CDR3 DNA sequence: TGTGCCTGGAGTAGGGCAGGGGCAGATACGCAGTATTTT. Translation gives CAWSRAGADTQYF. Looking up the rest from reference TRBV30 and TRBJ2-3 gives the full variable domain: SQTIHQWPATLVQPVGSPLSLECTVEGTSNPNLYWYRQAAGRGLQLLFYSVGIGQISSEVPQNLSASRPQDRQFILSSKKLLLSDSGFYLCAWSRAGADTQYFGPGTRLTVL.